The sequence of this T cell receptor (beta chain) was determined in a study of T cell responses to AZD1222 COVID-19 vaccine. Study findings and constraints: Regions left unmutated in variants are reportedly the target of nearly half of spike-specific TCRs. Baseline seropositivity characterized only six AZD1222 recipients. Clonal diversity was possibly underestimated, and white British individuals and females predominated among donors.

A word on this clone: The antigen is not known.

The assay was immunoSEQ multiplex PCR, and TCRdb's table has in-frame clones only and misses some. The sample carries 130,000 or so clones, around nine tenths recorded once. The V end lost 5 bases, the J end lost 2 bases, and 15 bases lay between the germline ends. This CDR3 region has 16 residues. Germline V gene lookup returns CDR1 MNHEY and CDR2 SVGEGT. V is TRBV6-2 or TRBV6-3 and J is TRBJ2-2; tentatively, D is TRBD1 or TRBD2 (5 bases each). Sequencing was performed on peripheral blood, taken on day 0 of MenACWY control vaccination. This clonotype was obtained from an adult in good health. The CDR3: CASSRKGTVNTGELFF. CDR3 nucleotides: TGTGCCAGCAGTAGAAAAGGGACGGTCAACACCGGGGAGCTGTTTTTT.